The 16 T cell receptor beta chains below come from one sample, sequenced in a study of cytomegalovirus exposure and HLA in healthy donors (dated by TCRdb to about 2017). The library relied on the immunoSEQ multiplex PCR assay. A mixture of 60 forward primers for TCR Vbeta segments and 13 reverse primers for TCR Jbeta segments was used in the multiplex PCR. TCRdb obtained this table from immuneACCESS and retained in-frame rearrangements with V and J assigned. These tables miss some clones; where compared with another copy, unresolved V genes account for less than half of the shortfall, and the remainder is unexplained. The sample table lists over 95,000 clones, around 70% of them with a count of one. Roughly 4.2% of the sample is taken by the ten largest. Sequenced sample: PBMCs. These receptors were obtained from a woman aged 40 to 50 in good health and CMV-seropositive.

The rearrangement uses TRBV7-9 and TRBJ1-1, with 7 bases matching TRBD1. The CDR3 has 17 amino acids. The ends lost 1 base at V and 1 base at J; junction bases unmatched: 9. CDR1 SEHNR and CDR2 FQNEAQ come from the germline V gene (reference sequence). The CDR3 is CASSLEGALKGNTEAFF. DNA of the CDR3: TGTGCCAGCAGCTTAGAGGGGGCGCTTAAGGGGAACACTGAAGCTTTCTTT.

This clone is a singleton in its sample. The chain combines TRBV7-8 with TRBJ1-5, with 7 bases fitting TRBD1. Germline CDR1 SGHVS, CDR2 FQNEAQ. The V segment lost 1 base and the J segment 3 bases; nucleotides outside the gene matches: 3. There are 15 residues in the CDR3. The CDR3 coding sequence is TGTGCCAGCAGCTTAGGCGGGACAGTCAATCAGCCCCAGCATTTT. Translation: CASSLGGTVNQPQHF.

This chain connects TRBV6-5 to TRBJ2-1; TRBD2 matches at 8 bases. The CDR3 has 15 residues. Losses at the gene ends were 6 bases for V and 5 bases for J; bases not matched to a gene: 9. Germline V CDR1 and CDR2: MNHEY, SVGAGI. DNA for the CDR3: TGTGCCAGCAGAGCCGGTGGTAGCGGGAACAATGAGCAGTTCTTC. It yields the protein CASRAGGSGNNEQFF.

As DNA, the CDR3 is TGCGCCAGCACCACCCAAGGGGTCGACAATGAGCAGTTCTTC. It specifies CASTTQGVDNEQFF. The rearrangement uses TRBV5-1 and TRBJ2-1, with TRBD1 as a possible D gene (5 bases). The CDR3 covers 14 residues. V was trimmed by 6 bases and J by 5 bases, leaving 15 bases between them. Germline lookup yields CDR1 SGHRS and CDR2 YFSETQ.

This rearrangement joins TRBV19 to TRBJ1-3; D remains unclear. V was clipped by 4 bases and J by 2 bases, with 15 bases between them. The CDR3 consists of 16 residues. Germline lookup yields CDR1 LNHDA and CDR2 SQIVND (reference sequence). In nucleotides, the CDR3 is TGTGCCAGTAGTACCCTTCGGGTCACCACTGGAAACACCATATATTTT. Translating it yields CASSTLRVTTGNTIYF. The whole variable domain, remainder taken from reference TRBV19 and TRBJ1-3, is DGGITQSPKYLFRKEGQNVTLSCEQNLNHDAMYWYRQDPGQGLRLIYYSQIVNDFQKGDIAEGYSVSREKKESFPLTVTSAQKNPTAFYLCASSTLRVTTGNTIYFGEGSWLTVV.

Of note for this clone: Germline and junction disagree at one end, which may indicate a read error. The rearrangement uses TRBV5-1 and TRBJ2-7; 9 bases align to TRBD1. Per the germline V gene, CDR1 is SGHRS and CDR2 is YFSETQ. This CDR3 spans 15 amino acids. CDR3 region: CASSSKPGQGSPAHF. Written as DNA, the CDR3 is TGCGCCAGCAGCTCAAAACCGGGACAGGGCTCGCCCGCGCACTTC.

The gene calls are TRBV6-6 and TRBJ1-1; D unresolved. The CDR3 is 12 amino acids. The germline CDR1 and CDR2 sequences are MNHNY and SVGAGI (reference sequence). V lost 4 bases and J 3 bases, leaving 6 bases between the germline ends. The CDR3 bases are TGTGCCAGCAGTTCCCGGGACACTGAAGCTTTCTTT. As protein: CASSSRDTEAFF.

The chain combines TRBV7-8 with TRBJ2-5, with a possible D match to TRBD1 (6 bases). The CDR3 contains 14 residues. V was pared by 3 bases and J by 5 bases, with 13 bases between. CDR1 and CDR2 from the germline V gene are SGHVS and FQNEAQ. CDR3 nucleotide sequence: TGTGCCAGCAGCTTCCGACAGGCCTCGGAGACCCAGTACTTC. It yields the protein CASSFRQASETQYF.

This clone has only one observation. The gene calls are TRBV4-1 and TRBJ2-7, with unresolved D. V was trimmed by 1 base and J by 6 bases, leaving 16 bases between them. The CDR3 consists of 15 residues. From germline, CDR1 is MGHRA and CDR2 YSYEKL. CDR3 sequence: CASSQVLGSSREQYF. The CDR3 region has the DNA TGCGCCAGCAGCCAAGTCCTGGGCTCCAGTCGCGAGCAGTACTTC.

This clone was counted between two and nine times. One junction end does not reproduce the germline sequence, and a read error may be involved. This sequence joins TRBV7-7 and TRBJ2-5; 10 bases map to TRBD2. Per the germline V gene, CDR1 is SSHAT and CDR2 is FNYEAQ (reference sequence). The CDR3 spans 17 residues. The CDR3, as DNA: TGTGCTAGCAGCTTAGAGGGTCTAGCGGGAGTCCTGGAGACCCAGTACTTC. Residues: CASSLEGLAGVLETQYF.

Only a few counts were recorded for this clone. Within the sample, other DNA sequences also encode this same CDR3. The genes are TRBV7-2 and TRBJ2-5, with unresolved D. CDR1 is SGHTA and CDR2 is FQGNSA in the germline V gene. CDR3 length: 13 amino acids. The germline V and J ends were trimmed by 1 base and 5 bases, with 8 bases remaining between them. The CDR3 DNA reads as TGTGCCAGCAGCTTAGAAGCCGAGGAGACCCAGTACTTC. Translating it yields CASSLEAEETQYF.

This clone has just a few counts. J is TRBJ2-7 and V is TRBV6-1; 9 nucleotides match TRBD1. V shed 8 bases, J shed 0 bases, and the junction held 5 bases outside the gene matches. This CDR3 has 14 amino acids. In germline, CDR1 is MNHNS, CDR2 SASEGT. The CDR3 sequence is CASLGDRVSYEQYF. The CDR3 DNA is TGTGCCAGCTTAGGGGACAGGGTCTCCTACGAGCAGTACTTC.

V and J are TRBV2 and TRBJ1-3; D is unresolved. V was shortened by 7 bases and J by 0 bases, with 7 bases between the two germline ends. Germline assignment: CDR1 SNHLY and CDR2 FYNNEI. This CDR3 contains 13 residues. The CDR3 loop reads CASTADSGNTIYF. The CDR3, as DNA: TGTGCCAGCACCGCAGACTCTGGAAACACCATATATTTT.

This clone occurred a few times. V and J are TRBV18 and TRBJ1-6, with 7 bases fitting TRBD1. The CDR3 runs 16 residues. The germline CDR1 and CDR2 sequences are KGHSH and LQKENI. Losses at the gene ends were 4 bases for V and 2 bases for J; bases not matched to a gene: 5. The CDR3 reads CASSRQGNAYNSPLHF. CDR3 DNA sequence: TGTGCCAGCTCACGACAGGGAAATGCCTATAATTCACCCCTCCACTTT.

V usage is TRBV23-1 and J usage is TRBJ1-6; 7 bases are a match to TRBD1. Being an ORF, TRBV23-1 has a function that is uncertain. J lost 6 bases, V lost 4 bases, and 12 bases had no gene match. This CDR3 contains 17 residues. DNA for the CDR3: TGCGCCAGCAGTCGTGCCGCCCCGACAGGGAGTAATTCACCCCTCCACTTT. As protein: CASSRAAPTGSNSPLHF.

This clone was found a few times. The CDR3 is CASGSSRDSRHEQYF. CDR3 nucleotides: TGTGCTAGTGGTTCGTCCCGGGACAGCAGGCACGAGCAGTACTTC. The chain has TRBV12-5 and TRBJ2-7, with 7 bases lining up with TRBD1. Per the germline V gene, CDR1 is LGHNT and CDR2 is FRNRAP. The ends lost 4 bases at V and 5 bases at J; junction bases unmatched: 11. The CDR3 loop spans 15 amino acids.